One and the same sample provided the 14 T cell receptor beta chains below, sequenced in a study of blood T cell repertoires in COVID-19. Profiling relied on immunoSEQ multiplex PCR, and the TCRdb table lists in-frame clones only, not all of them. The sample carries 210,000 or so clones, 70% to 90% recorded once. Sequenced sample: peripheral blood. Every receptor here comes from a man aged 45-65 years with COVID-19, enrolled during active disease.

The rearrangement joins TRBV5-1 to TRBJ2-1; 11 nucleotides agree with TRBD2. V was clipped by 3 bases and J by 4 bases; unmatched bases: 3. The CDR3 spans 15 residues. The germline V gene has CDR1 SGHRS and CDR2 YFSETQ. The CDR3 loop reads CASSSGLADYNEQFF. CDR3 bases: TGCGCCAGCAGCTCGGGACTAGCGGATTACAATGAGCAGTTCTTC.

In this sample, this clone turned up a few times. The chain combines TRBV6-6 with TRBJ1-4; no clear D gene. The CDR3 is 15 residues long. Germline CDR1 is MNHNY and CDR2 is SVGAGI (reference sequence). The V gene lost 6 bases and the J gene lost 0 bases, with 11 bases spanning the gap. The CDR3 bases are TGTGCCAGCAGCTTTAGCGGCTCAACTAATGAAAAACTGTTTTTT. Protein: CASSFSGSTNEKLFF.

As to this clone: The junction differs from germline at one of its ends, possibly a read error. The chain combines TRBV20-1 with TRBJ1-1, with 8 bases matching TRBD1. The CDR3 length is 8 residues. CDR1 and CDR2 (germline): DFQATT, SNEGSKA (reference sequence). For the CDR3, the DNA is TGCAGTAGGACAGGGCTCGAATTT. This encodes CSRTGLEF.

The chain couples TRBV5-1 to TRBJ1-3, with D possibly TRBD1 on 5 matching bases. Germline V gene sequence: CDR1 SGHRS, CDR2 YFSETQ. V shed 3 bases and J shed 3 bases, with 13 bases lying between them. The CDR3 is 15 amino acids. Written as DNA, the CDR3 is TGCGCCAGCAGCTCCCAGGGATGGGTTGGAAACACCATATATTTT. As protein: CASSSQGWVGNTIYF.

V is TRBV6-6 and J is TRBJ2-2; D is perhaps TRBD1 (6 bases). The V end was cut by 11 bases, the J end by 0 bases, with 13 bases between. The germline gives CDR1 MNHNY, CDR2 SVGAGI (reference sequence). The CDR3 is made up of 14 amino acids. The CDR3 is CASKWDTNTGELFF. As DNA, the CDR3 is TGTGCCTCGAAATGGGACACGAACACCGGGGAGCTGTTTTTT.

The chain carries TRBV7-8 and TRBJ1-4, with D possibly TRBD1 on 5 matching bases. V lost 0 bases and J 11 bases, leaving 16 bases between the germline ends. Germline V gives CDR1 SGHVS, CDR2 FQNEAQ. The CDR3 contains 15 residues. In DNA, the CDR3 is TGTGCCAGCAGCTTAGCGCTGGGATCCGGGGGGAAACTGTTTTTT. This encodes CASSLALGSGGKLFF.

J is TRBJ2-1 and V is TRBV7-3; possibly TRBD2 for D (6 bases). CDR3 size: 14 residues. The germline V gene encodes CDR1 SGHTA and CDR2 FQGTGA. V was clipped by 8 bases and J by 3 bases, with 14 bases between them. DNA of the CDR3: TGTGCCAGCTCATATGGAGGGAGCTACAATGAGCAGTTCTTC. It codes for CASSYGGSYNEQFF.

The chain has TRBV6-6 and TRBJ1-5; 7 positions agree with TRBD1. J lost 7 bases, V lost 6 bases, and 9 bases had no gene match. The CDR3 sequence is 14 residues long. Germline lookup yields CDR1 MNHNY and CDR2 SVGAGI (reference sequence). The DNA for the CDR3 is TGTGCCAGCAGCCCTGACAGGGTCGGGCAGCCCCAGCATTTT. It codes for CASSPDRVGQPQHF.

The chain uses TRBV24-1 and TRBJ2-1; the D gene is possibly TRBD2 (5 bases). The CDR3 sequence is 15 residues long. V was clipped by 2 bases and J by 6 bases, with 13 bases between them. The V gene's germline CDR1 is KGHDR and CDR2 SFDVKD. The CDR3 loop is CATSDYYRGSNEQFF. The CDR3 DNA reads TGTGCCACCAGTGATTATTATCGGGGATCCAATGAGCAGTTCTTC.

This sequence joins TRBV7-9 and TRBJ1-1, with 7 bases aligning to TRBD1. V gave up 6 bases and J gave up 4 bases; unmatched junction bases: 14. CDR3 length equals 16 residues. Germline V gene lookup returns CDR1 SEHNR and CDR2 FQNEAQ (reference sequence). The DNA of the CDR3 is TGTGCCAGCAGGCTTGGAGTTGGGACAGATGGCACTGAAGCTTTCTTT. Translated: CASRLGVGTDGTEAFF.

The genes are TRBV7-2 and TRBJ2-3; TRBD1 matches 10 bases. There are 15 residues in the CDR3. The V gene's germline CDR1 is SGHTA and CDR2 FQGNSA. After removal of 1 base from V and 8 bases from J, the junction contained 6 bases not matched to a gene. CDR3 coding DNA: TGTGCCAGCAGCTTAGAGCGGGGGACAGGGGTTACGCAGTATTTT. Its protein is CASSLERGTGVTQYF.

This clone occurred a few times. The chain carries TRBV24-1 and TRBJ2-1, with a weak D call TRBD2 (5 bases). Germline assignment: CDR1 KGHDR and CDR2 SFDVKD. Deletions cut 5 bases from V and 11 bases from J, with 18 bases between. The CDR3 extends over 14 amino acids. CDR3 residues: CATSAPREGMKQFF. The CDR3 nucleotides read TGTGCCACCAGTGCCCCTAGAGAGGGAATGAAGCAGTTCTTC.

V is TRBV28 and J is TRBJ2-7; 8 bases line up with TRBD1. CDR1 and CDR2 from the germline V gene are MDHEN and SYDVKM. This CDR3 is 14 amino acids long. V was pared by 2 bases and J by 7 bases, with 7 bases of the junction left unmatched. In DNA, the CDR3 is TGTGCCAGCAGTTTAGGTCAGGGGGCCCAAGAGCAGTACTTC. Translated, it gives CASSLGQGAQEQYF.

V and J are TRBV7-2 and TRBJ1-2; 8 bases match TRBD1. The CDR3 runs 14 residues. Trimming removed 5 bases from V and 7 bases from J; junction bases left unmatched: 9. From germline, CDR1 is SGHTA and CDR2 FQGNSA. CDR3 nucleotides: TGTGCCAGCAGCCCCGACAGGGGTATCGGTGGCTACACCTTC. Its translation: CASSPDRGIGGYTF. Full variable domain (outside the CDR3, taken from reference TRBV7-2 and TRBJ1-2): GAGVSQSPSNKVTEKGKDVELRCDPISGHTALYWYRQSLGQGLEFLIYFQGNSAPDKSGLPSDRFSAERTGGSVSTLTIQRTQQEDSAVYLCASSPDRGIGGYTFGSGTRLTVV.